One sample yielded the 28 T cell receptor beta chains listed below, sequenced in a study of blood T cell repertoires in COVID-19. The data were produced by immunoSEQ multiplex PCR, yet TCRdb's version contains in-frame clones alone and is incomplete. This table holds more than 200,000 clones, approximately 80% found once. The sequenced sample was PBMCs or T cells enriched from blood (not recorded which). The receptor set was obtained from a man aged 25-45 years with acute COVID-19.

The rearrangement links TRBV18 to TRBJ1-4; D unclear. The germline V gene encodes CDR1 KGHSH and CDR2 LQKENI. The CDR3 has 13 residues. V lost 5 bases and J 7 bases, leaving 11 bases between the germline ends. The CDR3 nucleotides read TGTGCCAGCTCATCCTCGAGAGGTGAAAAACTGTTTTTT. Encoded protein: CASSSSRGEKLFF.

This chain joins TRBV4-2 and TRBJ1-1; 11 bases are shared with TRBD1. Germline values: CDR1 LGHNA, CDR2 YNFKEQ. Losses at the gene ends were 1 base for V and 1 base for J; bases not matched to a gene: 2. The CDR3 has 16 residues. The CDR3: CASSQGTGGANTEAFF. As DNA, the CDR3 is TGTGCCAGCAGCCAAGGGACAGGGGGCGCGAACACTGAAGCTTTCTTT.

The rearrangement uses TRBV24-1 and TRBJ2-1, with TRBD1 matching over 9 bases. Unmatched junction bases numbered 11, after V lost 0 bases and J lost 9 bases. This CDR3 has 17 residues. Germline V CDR1 and CDR2: KGHDR, SFDVKD. CDR3 in amino acids: CATSDLRLPGQGGEQFF. For the CDR3, the DNA is TGTGCCACCAGTGATTTGCGTCTCCCGGGACAGGGAGGTGAGCAGTTCTTC.

This clone was counted only a few times. The chain combines TRBV28 with TRBJ1-4; no clear D gene. The V gene lost 8 bases and the J gene lost 6 bases, with 13 bases spanning the gap. This CDR3 has 13 residues. Germline V gene lookup returns CDR1 MDHEN and CDR2 SYDVKM. CDR3 loop: CASEGTRDEKLFF. Written as DNA, the CDR3 is TGTGCCAGCGAGGGAACGAGGGATGAAAAACTGTTTTTT.

This clone came up a few times. The genes are TRBV19 and TRBJ1-6; a possible D gene is TRBD1 (5 bases). The CDR3 totals 17 residues. The V and J ends lost 5 bases and 0 bases respectively, with 14 bases between them. Germline CDR1 reads LNHDA; CDR2 reads SQIVND (reference sequence). CDR3 bases: TGTGCCAGTAGTGGAGGACACGGGAGCTCCTATAATTCACCCCTCCACTTT. Translation: CASSGGHGSSYNSPLHF.

The chain employs TRBV9 and TRBJ1-1, with D perhaps TRBD1 (6 bases). Trimming left V 1 base short and J 2 bases short, with 15 bases between. There are 16 residues in the CDR3. The germline V gene encodes CDR1 SGDLS and CDR2 YYNGEE. For the CDR3, the DNA is TGTGCCAGCAGCGTACCGGACCGGGACACAAACACTGAAGCTTTCTTT. Residues: CASSVPDRDTNTEAFF.

CDR3 loop: CASSEGRGRSHEQYF. The CDR3 coding sequence is TGTGCCAGCAGTGAAGGGAGGGGACGATCCCACGAGCAGTACTTC. This rearrangement joins TRBV6-1 to TRBJ2-7, with D perhaps matching TRBD2 (6 bases). Trimming stripped 1 base from V and 5 bases from J, with 15 bases between. Germline V lookup: CDR1 MNHNS, CDR2 SASEGT. The CDR3 extends over 15 amino acids.

The V call is TRBV15, the J call TRBJ1-6; 7 bases fit TRBD1. The CDR3 runs 18 residues. V dropped 8 bases and J dropped 1; count of bases not matched to a gene: 14. The germline V gene has CDR1 LNHNV and CDR2 YYDKDF (reference sequence). The CDR3 DNA reads as TGTGCCACCGCCCGGGAGGGGGCGGTTGGGTCCTATAATTCACCCCTCCACTTT. Amino acid sequence: CATAREGAVGSYNSPLHF. Complete variable domain (other parts from reference TRBV15 and TRBJ1-6): DAMVIQNPRYQVTQFGKPVTLSCSQTLNHNVMYWYQQKSSQAPKLLFHYYDKDFNNEADTPDNFQSRRPNTSFCFLDIRSPGLGDTAMYLCATAREGAVGSYNSPLHFGNGTRLTVT.

The V and J genes are TRBV11-2 and TRBJ2-7; TRBD2 matches 9 bases. Trimming took 6 bases from V and 2 from J; bases not matched to a gene: 8. This CDR3 has 15 amino acids. The germline gives CDR1 SGHAT, CDR2 FQNNGV. The chain's CDR3 is CASSRGRTSAYEQYF. The CDR3 DNA reads TGTGCCAGCAGTCGGGGTCGGACTAGCGCCTACGAGCAGTACTTC.

V is TRBV25-1 and J is TRBJ2-2; D is undetermined. Germline CDR1 MGHDK, CDR2 SYGVNS. V dropped 7 bases and J dropped 7 bases, with 10 bases sitting between them. There are 12 residues in the CDR3. The CDR3 DNA reads as TGTGCCAGCACTTTTTCTTTCGGGGAGCTGTTTTTT. Translation: CASTFSFGELFF. Full variable domain (missing parts from reference TRBV25-1 and TRBJ2-2): EADIYQTPRYLVIGTGKKITLECSQTMGHDKMYWYQQDPGMELHLIHYSYGVNSTEKGDLSSESTVSRIRTEHFPLTLESARPSHTSQYLCASTFSFGELFFGEGSRLTVL.

The chain has TRBV6-1 and TRBJ1-4; 7 bases match TRBD1. From germline, CDR1 is MNHNS and CDR2 SASEGT. This CDR3 spans 15 amino acids. J lost 4 bases, V lost 2 bases, and 4 bases had no gene match. CDR3 sequence (DNA): TGTGCCAGCAGTGAACAACAGGGGATTAATGAAAAACTGTTTTTT. This codes for CASSEQQGINEKLFF.

This clone came up a few times. The CDR3 protein is CATSDQDSFSGELFF. CDR3 coding DNA: TGTGCCACCAGTGATCAGGACAGTTTTAGCGGGGAGCTGTTTTTT. This chain connects TRBV24-1 to TRBJ2-2; tentatively, D is TRBD1 (6 bases). Between the trimmed V and J ends, which lost 3 bases and 7 bases, there was a span of 14 bases. The germline V gene has CDR1 KGHDR and CDR2 SFDVKD. The CDR3 length is 15 residues.

This chain joins TRBV5-1 and TRBJ2-2, with a possible D match to TRBD1 (6 bases). Trimming removed 2 bases from V and 1 base from J, with 12 bases in between. The length of the CDR3 is 16 residues. Germline V CDR1 and CDR2: SGHRS, YFSETQ. The CDR3 DNA reads TGCGCCAGCAGCTTAACAGGGCAGAAGAACACCGGGGAGCTGTTTTTT. Its translation: CASSLTGQKNTGELFF.

The chain employs TRBV10-1 and TRBJ1-2; D uncertain. This CDR3 region has 15 residues. V lost 0 bases and J 4 bases, leaving 12 bases between the germline ends. CDR1 WNHNN and CDR2 SYGVQD come from the germline V gene (reference sequence). DNA for the CDR3: TGCGCCAGCAGTGAGTCCCGGTCCCCGCTCTATGGCTACACCTTC. It encodes CASSESRSPLYGYTF.

The CDR3 nucleotides are TGTGCCAGCAGTGATCAGGTAATCTCTGAAGCTTTCTTT. This sequence encodes CASSDQVISEAFF. This chain uses TRBV2 with TRBJ1-1; D gene unclear. In germline, CDR1 is SNHLY, CDR2 FYNNEI. Trimming stripped 3 bases from V and 6 bases from J, with 11 bases between. CDR3 length equals 13 residues. Variable domain in full (rest from reference TRBV2 and TRBJ1-1): EPEVTQTPSHQVTQMGQEVILRCVPISNHLYFYWYRQILGQKVEFLVSFYNNEISEKSEIFDDQFSVERPDGSNFTLKIRSTKLEDSAMYFCASSDQVISEAFFGQGTRLTVV.

V and J are TRBV5-1 and TRBJ2-5, with D tentatively TRBD2 (6 bases). Trimming left V 0 bases short and J 9 bases short, with 18 bases between. CDR3 length: 15 residues. Germline CDR1 and CDR2: SGHRS and YFSETQ. The CDR3 nucleotides are TGCGCCAGCAGCTTGGACGGGACTGGACTGCAGGCCCAGTACTTC. It yields the protein CASSLDGTGLQAQYF.

V gene TRBV2 combines with J gene TRBJ1-4, with D possibly being TRBD1 (6 bases). Trimming removed 0 bases at V and 10 bases at J, with 9 bases between. The length of the CDR3 is 13 residues. CDR1 and CDR2 from the germline V gene are SNHLY and FYNNEI. The CDR3 nucleotides read TGTGCCAGCAGTGAAGCTTTAGGGGGAAAACTGTTTTTT. Its protein is CASSEALGGKLFF. The whole variable domain, remainder taken from reference TRBV2 and TRBJ1-4, is EPEVTQTPSHQVTQMGQEVILRCVPISNHLYFYWYRQILGQKVEFLVSFYNNEISEKSEIFDDQFSVERPDGSNFTLKIRSTKLEDSAMYFCASSEALGGKLFFGSGTQLSVL.

The rearrangement links TRBV24-1 to TRBJ1-1, with 8 bases lining up with TRBD1. The CDR3 contains 15 residues. In germline, CDR1 is KGHDR, CDR2 SFDVKD. J was trimmed by 5 bases and V by 4 bases; bases with no gene match: 8. The CDR3 DNA reads TGTGCCACCAGTGAGACGGACAGGGTAGAGACTGAAGCTTTCTTT. Translation gives CATSETDRVETEAFF.

This clone was observed a few times. This rearrangement joins TRBV18 to TRBJ1-1; TRBD1 might be the D (6 bases). The CDR3 covers 15 residues. V shed 6 bases and J shed 0 bases, with 14 bases lying between them. Germline CDR1 KGHSH, CDR2 LQKENI. CDR3 residues: CASSRGAAVNTEAFF. The CDR3 DNA sequence: TGTGCCAGCTCGCGGGGGGCAGCGGTGAACACTGAAGCTTTCTTT.

The gene calls are TRBV4-1 and TRBJ2-3; D call uncertain. The CDR3 extends over 15 amino acids. V was trimmed by 0 bases and J by 4 bases, leaving 11 bases between them. Germline lookup yields CDR1 MGHRA and CDR2 YSYEKL. For the CDR3, the DNA is TGCGCCAGCAGCCAAGATTCAGGTTTCGCAGATACGCAGTATTTT. It encodes CASSQDSGFADTQYF.

The chain uses TRBV5-6 and TRBJ1-2, with 8 bases lining up with TRBD1. V trimming: 3 bases; J trimming: 8 bases; junction bases outside the gene matches: 9. The CDR3 runs 14 residues. The germline gives CDR1 SGHDT, CDR2 YYEEEE. The CDR3 region is CASSYDRGIGGYTF. Written as DNA, the CDR3 is TGTGCCAGCAGCTACGACAGGGGAATAGGCGGCTACACCTTC.

The CDR3 nucleotides are TGTGCCAGCAGCCAAAGCGGTCTAGCGGGGGGCCCCAAAAACATTCAGTACTTC. Amino acid sequence: CASSQSGLAGGPKNIQYF. This chain joins TRBV3-1 (or the pseudogene TRBV3-2) and TRBJ2-4, with 11 bases that match TRBD2. V lost 2 bases, J lost 2 bases, and 8 bases stayed unmatched. The CDR3 has 18 residues. The germline CDR1 and CDR2 sequences are LGHDT and YNNKEL (reference sequence).

The chain is built from TRBV7-6 and TRBJ1-1, with a weak D call TRBD1 (6 bases). V was shortened by 5 bases and J by 2 bases, with 12 bases between the two germline ends. The CDR3 consists of 14 residues. Per the germline V gene, CDR1 is SGHVS and CDR2 is FNYEAQ. The chain's CDR3 is CASSRTVSNTEAFF. CDR3 nucleotide sequence: TGTGCCAGCAGCCGGACAGTGAGTAACACTGAAGCTTTCTTT.

In this sample, this clone turned up many times. The V and J genes are TRBV7-6 and TRBJ2-7; 7 nucleotides line up with TRBD2. The V segment lost 5 bases and the J segment 0 bases; nucleotides outside the gene matches: 7. Looked up from germline, CDR1 is SGHVS and CDR2 is FNYEAQ. CDR3 length: 15 amino acids. CDR3 protein: CASSGGGDSSYEQYF. DNA of the CDR3: TGTGCCAGCAGCGGCGGGGGAGACAGCTCCTACGAGCAGTACTTC.

The chain recombines TRBV27 with TRBJ1-1, with 7 bases matching TRBD1. From germline, CDR1 is MNHEY and CDR2 SMNVEV (reference sequence). The CDR3 has 13 residues. Losses at the gene ends were 6 bases for V and 4 bases for J; bases not matched to a gene: 5. Here the CDR3 DNA reads TGTGCCAGCAGCCCAGGGGGTAGCACTGAAGCTTTCTTT. It encodes CASSPGGSTEAFF.

The chain carries TRBV27 and TRBJ1-1; 9 positions agree with TRBD1. Per germline, CDR1 MNHEY and CDR2 SMNVEV (reference sequence). The CDR3 extends over 14 amino acids. The J segment lost 5 bases and the V segment lost 3 bases, leaving 4 bases of the junction unmatched. The CDR3 DNA follows: TGTGCCAGCAGTTTCGACAGGGGGAGGACTGAAGCTTTCTTT. Protein product: CASSFDRGRTEAFF.

V is TRBV5-1 and J is TRBJ2-3; the match to TRBD2 covers 11 bases. The germline V gene has CDR1 SGHRS and CDR2 YFSETQ. The CDR3 sequence is 17 residues long. J was trimmed by 0 bases and V by 4 bases; bases with no gene match: 7. The CDR3 here is CASSSGLAGSSTDTQYF. The CDR3 DNA reads as TGCGCCAGCAGCAGTGGACTAGCGGGTTCTAGCACAGATACGCAGTATTTT.

The rearrangement links TRBV9 to TRBJ1-2; D remains ambiguous. Germline V gene data show CDR1 as SGDLS and CDR2 as YYNGEE. The CDR3 has 16 residues. The V end was cut by 0 bases, the J end by 3 bases, with 15 bases between. CDR3 bases: TGTGCCAGCAGCGTAGTCAGCCAGCCCCTAGACTATGGCTACACCTTC. Translated, it gives CASSVVSQPLDYGYTF. The variable domain in full, completed from reference TRBV9 and TRBJ1-2, reads DSGVTQTPKHLITATGQRVTLRCSPRSGDLSVYWYQQSLDQGLQFLIQYYNGEERAKGNILERFSAQQFPDLHSELNLSSLELGDSALYFCASSVVSQPLDYGYTFGSGTRLTVV.